The present entry profiles one T cell receptor beta chain with its context. Profiles of TCR beta VDJ and CDR3 were generated from a genomic DNA template. Each CDR3 protein gets one entry after TCRdb re-called the reads with MiXCR. The data contain 180,000 or so distinct CDR3 sequences, approximately 49% of them singletons. This specimen comes from a study of CD8+CD57+ T cells in acquired aplastic anemia. The ends were cut back, 4 bases at V and 4 bases at J, with 10 bases in the middle. The CDR3 contains 13 residues. CDR1 is SGDLS, CDR2 YYNGEE, per germline. The receptor's source is a human donor in good health. Sequenced input: sorted CD4+, CD8+, or CD8+CD57+ T cells (not recorded which) from PBMCs. The genes are TRBV9 and TRBJ2-3; D remains unclear. Written as DNA, the CDR3 is TGTGCCAGCAGCCTTAGCCTGGCAGATACGCAGTATTTT. Its translation is CASSLSLADTQYF.